This TCR beta chain is drawn from a study of blood T cell repertoires in COVID-19. Whole-study context: COVID-19 samples from acute and convalescent phases originated in the United States, Italy and Spain.

TCRdb keeps only in-frame clones here, not all; method: immunoSEQ multiplex PCR. This repertoire shows 150,000 to 200,000 clones, more than 80% found once; its top ten account for just under 2%. This CDR3 spans 15 amino acids. CDR1 is MGHDK and CDR2 is SYGVNS in the germline V gene. Trimming removed 0 bases at V and 2 bases at J, with 8 bases between. This TCR derives from a woman aged 55-70 years with COVID-19, enrolled during active disease. Source material: peripheral blood. The rearrangement uses TRBV25-1 and TRBJ1-3; maybe TRBD1 (5 bases). The CDR3 protein is CASSEYDSPGNTIYF. The CDR3 DNA is TGTGCCAGCAGTGAATACGACAGCCCTGGAAACACCATATATTTT.